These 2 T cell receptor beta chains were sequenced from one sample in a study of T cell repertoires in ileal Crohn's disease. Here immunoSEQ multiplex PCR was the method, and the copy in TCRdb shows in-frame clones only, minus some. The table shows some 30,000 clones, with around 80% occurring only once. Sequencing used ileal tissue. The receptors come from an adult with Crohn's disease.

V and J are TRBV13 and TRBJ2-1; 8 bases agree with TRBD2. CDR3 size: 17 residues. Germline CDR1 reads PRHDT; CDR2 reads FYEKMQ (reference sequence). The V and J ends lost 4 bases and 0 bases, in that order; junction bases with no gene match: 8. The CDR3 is CASSYLAGGSSYNEQFF. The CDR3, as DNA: TGTGCCAGCAGCTACCTAGCGGGTGGGTCCTCCTACAATGAGCAGTTCTTC.

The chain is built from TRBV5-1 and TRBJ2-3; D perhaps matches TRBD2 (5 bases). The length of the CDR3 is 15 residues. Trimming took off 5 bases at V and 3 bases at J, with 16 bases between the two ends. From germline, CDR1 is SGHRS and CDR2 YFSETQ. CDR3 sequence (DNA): TGCGCCAGCAGACTAACCCGGGGAACGACAGATACGCAGTATTTT. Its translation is CASRLTRGTTDTQYF.